This T cell receptor beta chain comes out of a study of radiotherapy plus CTLA-4 blockade in lung cancer. Study-level background: Patients showed objective responses in roughly 18% of cases and disease control in about 30%.

The CDR3 contains 13 residues. After removal of 6 bases from V and 6 bases from J, the junction contained 5 bases not matched to a gene. Germline assignment: CDR1 MNHEY and CDR2 SVGAGI. Patients with chemo-refractory metastatic non-small-cell lung cancer received focal radiation plus CTLA-4 blockade with ipilimumab. Notes on the study in general: It was early blood T cell clone dynamics, with interferon-beta, that reportedly best predicted response. In blood, after radiotherapy plus ipilimumab, tumor-derived TCR clones expanded.

Notes on this clone: The antigen remains undetermined.

Sequenced by immunoSEQ multiplex PCR; TCRdb stores in-frame clones only, minus some. The sample comprises 95,000 to 150,000 clones, 85% to 90% of which are singletons, and more than 6.5% rests with the top ten. The sequenced sample was peripheral blood, obtained from a patient treated with radiotherapy plus ipilimumab. The chain carries TRBV6-5 and TRBJ1-2; 9 bases line up with TRBD1. The receptor was derived from a human donor with non-small cell lung cancer that progressed on radiotherapy plus ipilimumab. CDR3 region: CASRSGQGHGYTF. CDR3 bases: TGTGCCAGCAGATCGGGACAGGGACATGGCTACACCTTC.